Sequencing of this T cell receptor beta chain was carried out in a study of blood T cell repertoires in COVID-19. Study background: Samples of COVID-19 (acute and convalescent) were obtained from the United States, Italy and Spain.

CDR3 length: 14 amino acids. CDR1 is KGHSH and CDR2 is LQKENI in the germline V gene. Trimming shortened V by 3 bases and J by 6 bases, and 12 bases separated the two germline ends. Libraries were prepared by immunoSEQ multiplex PCR; TCRdb keeps only in-frame clonotypes and omits some of them. The data hold 200,000 to 250,000 clones, with less than 85% observed a single time. This sequence was found in a woman older than 75 with COVID-19, enrolled during active disease. What was sequenced was peripheral blood. The chain uses TRBV18 and TRBJ1-5; no definite D call. For the CDR3, the DNA is TGTGCCAGCTCACCGTCTACAGAGGGTCAGCCCCAGCATTTT. Translating it yields CASSPSTEGQPQHF. The whole variable domain, filled in from reference TRBV18 and TRBJ1-5, reads NAGVMQNPRHLVRRRGQEARLRCSPMKGHSHVYWYRQLPEEGLKFMVYLQKENIIDESGMPKERFSAEFPKEGPSILRIQQVVRGDSAAYFCASSPSTEGQPQHFGDGTRLSIL.